The source of this T cell receptor (beta chain) is a study of early T cells in non-severe SARS-CoV-2 infection. Study overall: Bulk RNA from unsorted whole blood was sequenced; chains were unpaired. Whole-study results and caveats: A preference for anti-spike CD8 responses marked VDJdb matching, which missed private and CD4 specificities.

Researchers attached unique molecular identifiers to individual cDNA molecules. MiXCR, applied by TCRdb to the 5' RACE reads, yields one record per CDR3 protein. This table holds 25,000 to 35,000 distinct CDR3 sequences, around 6% found once. This clonotype was recorded many times. Its specificity is not known. Germline CDR1 is ENHRY and CDR2 is SYGVKD. There are 13 residues in the CDR3. Deletions cut 0 bases from V and 5 bases from J, with 6 bases between. Sequenced sample: whole blood. The chain is built from TRBV10-3 and TRBJ2-3, with D unresolved. This sequence was found in an adult who was a healthcare worker with PCR-confirmed SARS-CoV-2 infection or an uninfected control (not recorded which). The CDR3 loop is CAISESTIDTQYF. The DNA of the CDR3 is TGTGCCATCAGTGAGTCGACCATAGATACGCAGTATTTT.